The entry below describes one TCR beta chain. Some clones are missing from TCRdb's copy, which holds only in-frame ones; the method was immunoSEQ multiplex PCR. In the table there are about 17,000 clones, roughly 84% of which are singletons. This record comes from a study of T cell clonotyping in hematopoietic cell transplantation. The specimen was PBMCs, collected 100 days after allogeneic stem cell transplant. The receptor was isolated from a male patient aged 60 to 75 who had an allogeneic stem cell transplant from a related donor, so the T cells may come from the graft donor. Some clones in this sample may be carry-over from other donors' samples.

The CDR3 region is CASSVGSNEQYF. CDR3 in DNA: TGTGCCAGCAGCGTAGGGAGTAACGAGCAGTACTTC. The gene calls are TRBV9 and TRBJ2-7; D not certain. CDR1 SGDLS and CDR2 YYNGEE come from the germline V gene. Deletions cut 0 bases from V and 5 bases from J, with 6 bases between. This CDR3 spans 12 amino acids.